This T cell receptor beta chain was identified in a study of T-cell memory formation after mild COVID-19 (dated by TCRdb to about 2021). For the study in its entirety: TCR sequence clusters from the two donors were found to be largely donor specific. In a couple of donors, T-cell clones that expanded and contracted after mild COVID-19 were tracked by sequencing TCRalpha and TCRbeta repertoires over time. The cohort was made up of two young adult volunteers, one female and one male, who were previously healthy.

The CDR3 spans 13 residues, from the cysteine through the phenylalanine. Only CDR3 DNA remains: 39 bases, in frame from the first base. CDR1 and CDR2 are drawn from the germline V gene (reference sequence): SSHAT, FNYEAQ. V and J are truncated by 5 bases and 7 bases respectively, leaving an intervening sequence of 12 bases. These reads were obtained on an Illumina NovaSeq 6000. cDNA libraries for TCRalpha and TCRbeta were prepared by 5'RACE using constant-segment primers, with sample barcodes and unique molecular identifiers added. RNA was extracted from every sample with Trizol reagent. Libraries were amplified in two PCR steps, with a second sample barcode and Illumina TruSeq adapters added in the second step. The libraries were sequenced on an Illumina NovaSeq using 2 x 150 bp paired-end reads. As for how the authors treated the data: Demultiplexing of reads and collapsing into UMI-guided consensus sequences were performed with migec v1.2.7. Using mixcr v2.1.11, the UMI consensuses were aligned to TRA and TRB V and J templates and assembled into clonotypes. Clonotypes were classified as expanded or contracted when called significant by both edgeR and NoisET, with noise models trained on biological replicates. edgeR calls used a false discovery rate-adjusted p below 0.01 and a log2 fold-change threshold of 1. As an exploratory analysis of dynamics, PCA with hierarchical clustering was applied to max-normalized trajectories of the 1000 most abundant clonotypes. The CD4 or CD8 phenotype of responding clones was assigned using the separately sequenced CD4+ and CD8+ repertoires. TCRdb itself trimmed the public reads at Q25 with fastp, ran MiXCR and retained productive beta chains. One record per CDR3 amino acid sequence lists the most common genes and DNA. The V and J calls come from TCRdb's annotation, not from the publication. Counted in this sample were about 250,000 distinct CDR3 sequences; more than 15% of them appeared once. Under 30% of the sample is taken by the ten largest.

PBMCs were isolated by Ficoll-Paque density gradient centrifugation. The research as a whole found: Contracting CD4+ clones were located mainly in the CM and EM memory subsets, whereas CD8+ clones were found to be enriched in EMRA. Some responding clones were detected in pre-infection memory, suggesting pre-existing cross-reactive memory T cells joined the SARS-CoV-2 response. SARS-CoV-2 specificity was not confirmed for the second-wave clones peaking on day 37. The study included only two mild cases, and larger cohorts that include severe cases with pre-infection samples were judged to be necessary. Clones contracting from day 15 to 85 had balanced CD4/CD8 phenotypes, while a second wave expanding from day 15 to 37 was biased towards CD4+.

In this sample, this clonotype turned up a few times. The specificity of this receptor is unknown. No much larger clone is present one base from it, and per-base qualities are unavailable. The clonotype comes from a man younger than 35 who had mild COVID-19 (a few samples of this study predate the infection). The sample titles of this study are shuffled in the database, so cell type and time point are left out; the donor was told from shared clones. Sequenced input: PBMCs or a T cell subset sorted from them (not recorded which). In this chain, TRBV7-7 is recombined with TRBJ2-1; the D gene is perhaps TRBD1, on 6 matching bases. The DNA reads TGTGCCAGCAGCAGTCAGGGGAAGAATGAGCAGTTCTTC. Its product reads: CASSSQGKNEQFF.